This T cell receptor (beta chain) emerged from a study of cytomegalovirus exposure and HLA in healthy donors. The table lists this clone with a few counts. Its antigen remains unidentified. Study-wide results and caveats: Reported performance of the classifier showed diagnosis of cytomegalovirus status with high specificity and sensitivity.

PCR primers comprised 60 Vbeta and 13 Jbeta primers. Only in-frame clones appear in the TCRdb table, and some are missing; sequencing was by immunoSEQ multiplex PCR. The table records 100,000 to 130,000 clones, approximately 76% of them present only once. Trimming removed 4 bases at V and 2 bases at J, with 15 bases between. This CDR3 region has 15 residues. Germline CDR1 and CDR2: SEHNR and FQNEAQ (reference sequence). This receptor was taken from a man younger than 35 in good health and CMV-seronegative. This sequence joins TRBV7-9 and TRBJ2-7; D is perhaps TRBD1 (5 bases). Sequencing was performed on PBMCs. CDR3 coding DNA: TGTGCCAGCAGCTATGGACAAGGATTCACCTACGAGCAGTACTTC. The encoded protein is CASSYGQGFTYEQYF.